This entry lists 30 T cell receptor beta chains sequenced from one sample in a study of post-analysis software for immune sequencing data. Study-wide results and caveats: Higher frequency in patients than in controls was seen for roughly five TRBV segments, with TRBV5-6, TRBV5-1 and TRBV20-1 among them.

Unique molecular identifiers were present in the TCR beta cDNA libraries. TCRdb reanalysed the PCR reads using MiXCR and keeps one entry per CDR3 protein. The sample comprises about 570,000 distinct CDR3 sequences, around 34% of which are singletons, and approximately 6% rests with the top ten. Antigen specificity for these receptors is unknown. The sequenced sample consisted of blood. These receptors originate from a girl aged 2 to 17 with multiple sclerosis.

The chain uses TRBV11-2 and TRBJ2-7; TRBD1 aligns across 8 bases. The length of the CDR3 is 18 residues. Losses at the gene ends were 5 bases for V and 4 bases for J; bases not matched to a gene: 19. Germline CDR1 reads SGHAT; CDR2 reads FQNNGV. CDR3 DNA: TGTGCCAGCAGCCCTCATACACCGGACAGGGCAGATCTATACGAGCAGTACTTC. Amino acids: CASSPHTPDRADLYEQYF.

In its sample, this clonotype was seen a few times. The chain employs TRBV25-1 and TRBJ1-1; D remains unclear. This CDR3 has 14 amino acids. With 3 bases removed from V and 1 base from J, the gap between germline ends came to 9 bases. Germline V CDR1 and CDR2: MGHDK, SYGVNS. CDR3 amino acids: CASSDIPSNTEAFF. CDR3 nucleotides: TGTGCCAGCAGTGACATACCCTCGAACACTGAAGCTTTCTTT.

The genes are TRBV29-1 and TRBJ1-2, with D hard to call. Germline V lookup: CDR1 SQVTM, CDR2 ANQGSEA. Between the trimmed V and J ends, which lost 7 bases and 10 bases, there was a span of 10 bases. CDR3 length: 9 residues. The CDR3 here is CSASTPYTF. DNA of the CDR3: TGCAGCGCCTCTACCCCCTACACCTTC.

This clonotype was counted between two and nine times. The CDR3: CAISAGMTGRQETQYF. Here the CDR3 DNA reads TGTGCCATCAGTGCCGGTATGACAGGGCGGCAAGAGACCCAGTACTTC. The chain is built from TRBV10-3 and TRBJ2-5; 7 positions agree with TRBD1. V lost 4 bases and J lost 2; bases outside the gene matches: 10. Germline-derived CDR1 and CDR2 are ENHRY and SYGVKD. The length of the CDR3 is 16 residues.

This clonotype was seen a handful of times. The chain has TRBV5-1 and TRBJ2-3; D unclear. The CDR3 sequence is 15 residues long. V dropped 7 bases and J dropped 2 bases, with 17 bases sitting between them. Germline assignment: CDR1 SGHRS and CDR2 YFSETQ. The DNA for the CDR3 is TGCGCCAGCTACAAGGGTTTGGTTTTCACAGATACGCAGTATTTT. Translation: CASYKGLVFTDTQYF.

The chain carries TRBV3-1 and TRBJ2-3; D might be TRBD2 (5 bases). Per the germline V gene, CDR1 is LGHDT and CDR2 is YNNKEL (reference sequence). CDR3 length equals 13 residues. The V and J ends lost 7 bases and 1 base respectively, with 9 bases between them. CDR3 loop: CASIGRGTDTQYF. Written as DNA, the CDR3 is TGTGCCAGCATCGGGCGGGGCACAGATACGCAGTATTTT.

This clonotype was seen a handful of times. The rearrangement links TRBV24-1 to TRBJ2-1, with 11 bases matching TRBD2. The CDR3 contains 18 residues. V lost 6 bases, J lost 4 bases, and 13 bases stayed unmatched. Germline values: CDR1 KGHDR, CDR2 SFDVKD. CDR3 nucleotides: TGTGCCACCAGTCCCGTAGCGGGGGGGCTCCTTAAGTACAATGAGCAGTTCTTC. This sequence encodes CATSPVAGGLLKYNEQFF.

Written as DNA, the CDR3 is TGTGCCACCAGCCTGAATCACCGAGGCTACACCTTC. Translation: CATSLNHRGYTF. The rearrangement uses TRBV15 and TRBJ1-2; D not certain. Germline V gives CDR1 LNHNV, CDR2 YYDKDF (reference sequence). Trimming shortened V by 5 bases and J by 8 bases, and 12 bases separated the two germline ends. The CDR3 contains 12 residues. Supplemented by reference TRBV15 and TRBJ1-2, the full variable domain reads DAMVIQNPRYQVTQFGKPVTLSCSQTLNHNVMYWYQQKSSQAPKLLFHYYDKDFNNEADTPDNFQSRRPNTSFCFLDIRSPGLGDTAMYLCATSLNHRGYTFGSGTRLTVV.

The chain has TRBV10-3 and TRBJ2-5, with TRBD2 as a possible D gene (6 bases). The CDR3 has 13 amino acids. In germline, CDR1 is ENHRY, CDR2 SYGVKD. V gave up 0 bases and J gave up 5 bases, with 7 bases separating them. The CDR3 loop reads CAISESSGETQYF. The CDR3 bases are TGTGCCATCAGTGAGTCTAGCGGTGAGACCCAGTACTTC.

The chain links TRBV7-2 to TRBJ1-5; 7 nucleotides align to TRBD1. V trimming: 1 base; J trimming: 10 bases; junction bases outside the gene matches: 10. Germline values: CDR1 SGHTA, CDR2 FQGNSA. CDR3 length: 15 residues. The CDR3 nucleotides are TGTGCCAGCAGCTTAGAGGGACAGCCAGTGTACCCCCAGCATTTT. Translated, it gives CASSLEGQPVYPQHF.

V usage is TRBV20-1 and J usage is TRBJ2-1; 8 nucleotides agree with TRBD2. In germline, CDR1 is DFQATT, CDR2 SNEGSKA (reference sequence). J was trimmed by 7 bases and V by 7 bases; bases with no gene match: 12. This CDR3 spans 14 amino acids. The CDR3 nucleotides are TGCAGTGTGTTATCGGGGGGGGTTAGAAATGAGCAGTTCTTC. It translates to CSVLSGGVRNEQFF.

V is TRBV6-5 and J is TRBJ2-5, with D possibly being TRBD1 (6 bases). Per germline, CDR1 MNHEY and CDR2 SVGAGI. The CDR3 runs to 16 residues. Trimming stripped 5 bases from V and 3 bases from J, with 19 bases between. CDR3 residues: CASSNQDRGSEETQYF. The CDR3, as DNA: TGTGCCAGCAGTAACCAGGACAGAGGGTCAGAAGAGACCCAGTACTTC.

The chain uses TRBV5-1 and TRBJ2-2; D is ambiguous. V gave up 1 base and J gave up 4 bases, with 11 bases separating them. The germline gives CDR1 SGHRS, CDR2 YFSETQ. The CDR3 spans 15 residues. The CDR3 here is CASSLYADGTGELFF. Written as DNA, the CDR3 is TGCGCCAGCAGCTTGTATGCGGACGGCACCGGGGAGCTGTTTTTT.

There are a few counts of this clonotype. The chain recombines TRBV15 with TRBJ1-5; D call uncertain. V was pared by 0 bases and J by 0 bases, with 12 bases between. This CDR3 contains 17 residues. Germline CDR1 and CDR2: LNHNV and YYDKDF (reference sequence). The CDR3 sequence is CATSRDSGTYSNQPQHF. The DNA of the CDR3 is TGTGCCACCAGCAGAGATTCTGGCACTTATAGCAATCAGCCCCAGCATTTT. Supplemented by reference TRBV15 and TRBJ1-5, the full variable domain reads DAMVIQNPRYQVTQFGKPVTLSCSQTLNHNVMYWYQQKSSQAPKLLFHYYDKDFNNEADTPDNFQSRRPNTSFCFLDIRSPGLGDTAMYLCATSRDSGTYSNQPQHFGDGTRLSIL.

This chain joins TRBV3-1 and TRBJ1-1; a weak D match, TRBD1 (5 bases). The V gene lost 2 bases and the J gene lost 5 bases, with 12 bases spanning the gap. The CDR3 has 14 residues. CDR1 and CDR2 from the germline V gene are LGHDT and YNNKEL (reference sequence). The chain's CDR3 is CASSQQRGVTEAFF. CDR3 nucleotides: TGTGCCAGCAGCCAACAAAGGGGCGTGACTGAAGCTTTCTTT.

The chain has TRBV5-6 and TRBJ1-1; 8 positions match TRBD1. The V and J ends lost 4 bases and 6 bases, in that order; junction bases with no gene match: 8. CDR3 size: 14 residues. Germline CDR1 and CDR2: SGHDT and YYEEEE. In DNA form, the CDR3 reads TGTGCCAGCAGCCCAGGGGGCGGAAGGGCTGAAGCTTTCTTT. Translation gives CASSPGGGRAEAFF.

This clonotype has a handful of counts. V and J are TRBV24-1 and TRBJ2-1, with 10 bases that match TRBD2. CDR3 length: 14 residues. Germline assignment: CDR1 KGHDR and CDR2 SFDVKD. The J segment lost 4 bases and the V segment lost 5 bases, leaving 1 base of the junction unmatched. CDR3 amino acids: CATSGSGGYNEQFF. For the CDR3, the DNA is TGTGCCACCAGTGGTAGCGGGGGGTACAATGAGCAGTTCTTC.

This clonotype was counted only a few times. This sequence joins TRBV5-6 and TRBJ2-7; D remains ambiguous. Germline assignment: CDR1 SGHDT and CDR2 YYEEEE. V was pared by 5 bases and J by 2 bases, with 8 bases between. The CDR3 loop spans 12 amino acids. CDR3 protein: CASRGTTYEQYF. In DNA form, the CDR3 reads TGTGCCAGCAGGGGCACCACCTACGAGCAGTACTTC.

V usage is TRBV15 and J usage is TRBJ2-1; 8 bases align to TRBD2. The germline gives CDR1 LNHNV, CDR2 YYDKDF (reference sequence). The ends lost 3 bases at V and 9 bases at J; junction bases unmatched: 19. The CDR3 runs 18 residues. Here the CDR3 reads CATSSLPGLGISGFEQFF. In DNA form, the CDR3 reads TGTGCCACCAGCAGCCTACCGGGACTAGGAATATCGGGGTTTGAGCAGTTCTTC.

This clonotype has more than one count but fewer than ten. This chain joins TRBV6-6 and TRBJ1-2; no firm D call. Trimming shortened V by 2 bases and J by 6 bases, and 13 bases separated the two germline ends. This CDR3 region has 14 residues. Germline V lookup: CDR1 MNHNY, CDR2 SVGAGI (reference sequence). CDR3: CASSYPEKVNGYTF. For the CDR3, the DNA is TGTGCCAGCAGTTACCCGGAGAAGGTGAATGGCTACACCTTC.

The V and J genes are TRBV5-1 and TRBJ1-2, with 9 bases identical to TRBD1. Germline CDR1 reads SGHRS; CDR2 reads YFSETQ. The CDR3 sequence is 14 residues long. Trimming cost V 4 bases and J 7 bases; bases outside gene matches: 8. This CDR3 reads CASSPGQGSSGYTF. CDR3 in DNA: TGCGCCAGCAGCCCGGGACAGGGAAGCTCTGGCTACACCTTC. The full variable domain, in which reference TRBV5-1 and TRBJ1-2 provide the parts outside the CDR3, is KAGVTQTPRYLIKTRGQQVTLSCSPISGHRSVSWYQQTPGQGLQFLFEYFSETQRNKGNFPGRFSGRQFSNSRSEMNVSTLELGDSALYLCASSPGQGSSGYTFGSGTRLTVV.

This clonotype occurred a few times. The rearrangement joins TRBV9 to TRBJ1-6, with D perhaps matching TRBD1 (5 bases). Trimming shortened V by 3 bases and J by 12 bases, and 13 bases separated the two germline ends. The CDR3 totals 13 residues. Per the germline V gene, CDR1 is SGDLS and CDR2 is YYNGEE. The CDR3 DNA follows: TGTGCCAGCAGCGCTACGGGGACCTTACCCCTCCACTTT. Translating gives CASSATGTLPLHF.

This clonotype was observed a few times. The V and J genes are TRBV7-9 and TRBJ1-2; D is ambiguous. V lost 5 bases, J lost 2 bases, and 12 bases lay in between. The CDR3 totals 14 residues. Germline CDR1 is SEHNR and CDR2 is FQNEAQ (reference sequence). CDR3 protein: CASSLSRPNYGYTF. CDR3 nucleotides: TGTGCCAGCAGCCTCTCGAGGCCGAACTATGGCTACACCTTC. The variable domain in full, with the rest retrieved from reference TRBV7-9 and TRBJ1-2, is DTGVSQNPRHKITKRGQNVTFRCDPISEHNRLYWYRQTLGQGPEFLTYFQNEAQLEKSRLLSDRFSAERPKGSFSTLEIQRTEQGDSAMYLCASSLSRPNYGYTFGSGTRLTVV.

In this sample, this clonotype turned up many times. The V call is TRBV12-3 or TRBV12-4, the J call TRBJ2-1; 11 bases line up with TRBD1. This CDR3 is built from 15 residues. After removal of 3 bases from V and 5 bases from J, the junction contained 3 bases not matched to a gene. In DNA form, the CDR3 reads TGTGCCAGCAGTTTTAGGACAGGGGGCCACAATGAGCAGTTCTTC. Translation: CASSFRTGGHNEQFF.

The gene calls are TRBV5-1 and TRBJ1-4; D unresolved. The V gene lost 4 bases and the J gene lost 4 bases, with 11 bases spanning the gap. CDR1 SGHRS and CDR2 YFSETQ come from the germline V gene. The CDR3 loop spans 14 amino acids. The DNA of the CDR3 is TGCGCCAGCAGCGATTCCCAGAATAATGAAAAACTGTTTTTT. Amino acids: CASSDSQNNEKLFF.

This rearrangement joins TRBV9 to TRBJ2-3, with TRBD1 matching 7 bases. Germline CDR1 reads SGDLS; CDR2 reads YYNGEE. V lost 0 bases and J lost 0; bases outside the gene matches: 10. This CDR3 contains 18 residues. CDR3 bases: TGTGCCAGCAGCGTAGGTCTTCCCGGGACAGCAAGCACAGATACGCAGTATTTT. Its translation: CASSVGLPGTASTDTQYF.

This clonotype was seen more than once but under ten times. The J gene is TRBJ2-3, the V gene TRBV7-9; D is undetermined. Germline CDR1 SEHNR, CDR2 FQNEAQ (reference sequence). This CDR3 has 14 residues. Trimming pared 4 bases from V and 2 bases from J, leaving 10 bases between. The CDR3, as DNA: TGTGCCAGCAGCTCCCCACGGTCCACAGATACGCAGTATTTT. As protein: CASSSPRSTDTQYF.

CDR3 sequence reads: CASRLDRGANTEAFF. The DNA for the CDR3 is TGTGCCAGCAGACTTGACAGGGGGGCGAACACTGAAGCTTTCTTT. The chain combines TRBV7-6 with TRBJ1-1; 9 bases align to TRBD1. Trimming removed 6 bases from V and 1 base from J; junction bases left unmatched: 6. Germline CDR1 and CDR2: SGHVS and FNYEAQ. The CDR3 totals 15 residues.

This clonotype was counted once. V is TRBV20-1 and J is TRBJ2-1, with D unclear. CDR1 and CDR2 (germline): DFQATT, SNEGSKA (reference sequence). V lost 7 bases and J 3 bases, leaving 10 bases between the germline ends. This CDR3 is 12 amino acids long. The CDR3 loop reads CSGVDGYNEQFF. The DNA for the CDR3 is TGCAGTGGCGTCGATGGCTACAATGAGCAGTTCTTC.

This clonotype was seen only once. The chain recombines TRBV12-3 or TRBV12-4 with TRBJ2-7, with 11 bases fitting TRBD2. The CDR3 totals 16 residues. The ends lost 6 bases at V and 3 bases at J; junction bases unmatched: 10. The chain's CDR3 is CASSSLLAGALYEQYF. CDR3 bases: TGTGCCAGCAGCAGCCTACTAGCGGGGGCCCTCTACGAGCAGTACTTC.